These 2 T cell receptor beta chains were sequenced from one sample in a study of identical twins. Using its own MiXCR run on the 5' RACE reads, TCRdb lists one record per CDR3 protein. Found here are a few hundred thousand distinct CDR3 sequences, 8% to 9% of them singletons; the top ten hold less than 2.5%. These records were also assigned to another study, of yellow fever vaccine responses in identical twins.

Material for sequencing was memory (CD45RO+) T cells sorted from blood. All receptors come from a young woman in good health.

This clonotype was picked up a small number of times. V is TRBV6-1 and J is TRBJ1-1, with 7 nucleotides matching TRBD1. The germline V gene has CDR1 MNHNS and CDR2 SASEGT. This CDR3 contains 17 residues. J gave up 4 bases and V 6 bases, and 17 bases lay outside the gene matches. This CDR3 reads CASSEPIRGTLGTEAFF. The CDR3 DNA sequence: TGTGCCAGCAGCGAACCCATCAGGGGGACACTAGGCACTGAAGCTTTCTTT.

The chain is built from TRBV6-1 and TRBJ1-1, with D possibly TRBD1 on 6 matching bases. Per germline, CDR1 MNHNS and CDR2 SASEGT. With 7 bases removed from V and 5 bases from J, the gap between germline ends came to 23 bases. The CDR3 extends over 16 amino acids. CDR3 residues: CASIRGGGAGRTEAFF. CDR3 nucleotide sequence: TGTGCCAGCATCCGAGGGGGGGGCGCAGGGCGGACTGAAGCTTTCTTT.